The subject of this entry is one T cell receptor beta chain. Its antigen is still unknown. No clone much larger than this one lies a single base away; base qualities are absent. V drops 6 bases and J drops 5 bases, leaving 13 bases in between. The cysteine opens and the phenylalanine closes a CDR3 of 14 amino acids. Kept here is only the CDR3 DNA, which spans 42 bases and is read in frame from base 1. The germline V gene (reference sequence) yields MNHEY for CDR1 and SMNVEV for CDR2. The sample's time point, from its label and the paper: blood sample drawn before combined kidney and bone marrow transplant. Thawed PBMCs were FACS-sorted into unstimulated Tregs (CD4+CD25+CD127-), CD4+ non-Tregs (CD4+CD25-), CD4 cells and CD8 cells. Patients were 4 combined kidney and bone marrow transplant recipients from the ITN036ST trial, and only these trial subjects had samples available. Healthy control blood was processed to PBMCs by Ficoll density gradient and cryopreserved, and patient PBMCs were collected before and after transplant.

These data come from a study of Tregs in tolerant kidney transplant recipients (dated by TCRdb to the late 2010s). Background on the whole study: The transplants used related donors along with nonmyeloablative bone marrow transplantation, and in the human trials mixed chimerism was transient. The study applied TCRbeta sequencing to find donor-specific regulatory T cells before combined kidney and bone marrow transplantation and then followed those same cells after transplant. Overall study results and their limits: For some patients the PCR primers changed over time, which made it impossible to compare the samples from those patients at the nucleotide level. In tolerant patients, the expansion of donor-specific Tregs was greater than global Treg expansion, suggesting that the expansion was antigen-driven rather than nonspecific. Biological reproducibility was not directly assessed, although technical replication error appeared to be minimal. Expanding Tregs with activated donor B cells appeared to identify the most biologically relevant and donor-specific TCRbeta repertoire. The study was constrained by small patient numbers, and validation of the findings is required in larger populations and under other immunosuppression protocols.

For TCRbeta CDR3 sequencing, genomic DNA was extracted from sorted cells using the QIAGEN DNeasy Blood and Tissue Kit. Through immunoSEQ, high-throughput TCRbeta CDR3 sequencing was done commercially, including PCR amplification with internal controls and bias correction. The authors processed their data as follows. Unique productive TCRbeta sequences were defined by CDR3 nucleotide sequence where primers matched, otherwise by CDR3 amino acid sequence with Vbeta and Jbeta genes. Sorting error was corrected by removing sequences shared between sorted populations at a frequency ratio of 2:1 or less, and the remaining shared sequences were assigned to the higher population. Donor-reactive sequences were defined as at least 5-fold expanded in CFSE-low cells versus unstimulated cells, with frequency of at least 0.01% in CFSE-low cells. Repertoire divergence was quantified by Jensen-Shannon divergence using the top 100 TCRbeta sequences ranked by frequency. For samples with multiple sequencing runs, sorting error was corrected in each run separately before the runs were combined. TCRdb took this table from immuneACCESS and kept in-frame rearrangements with V and J called. Such tables lack part of the clones; where checked against another copy, unresolved V genes explain under half of the gap, and the rest is unexplained. The DNA was the basis for D and trimming; V, J and clone size are from that table. In all, the sample holds under 85,000 clones, and 85% to 90% of those were seen once. 0.35% to 0.5% of the sample is taken by the ten largest.

The rearrangement joined TRBV27 to TRBJ1-4; TRBD1 is possibly the D segment (5 matching bases). Material: CD4+ T cells from blood, obtained before the transplant. The origin of this receptor is a human donor who received a combined kidney and bone marrow transplant. The CDR3 region has the sequence CASSHQGTNEKLFF. In nucleotide form, the sequence is TGTGCCAGCAGCCATCAGGGAACAAATGAAAAACTGTTTTTT.